These 30 T cell receptor beta chains came from one sample sequenced in a study of blood T cell repertoires in COVID-19 (dated by TCRdb to 2019 to 2021). Libraries were prepared through the immunoSEQ multiplex PCR assay. TCRdb mirrors the immuneACCESS table, restricted to in-frame sequences. Some clones are absent from its copies; in checked studies, under half trace to an unresolved V gene, and the reason for the others is unknown. Counted in this sample were approximately 230,000 clones; roughly 82% of them appeared once. The ten largest clones take up roughly 4.9% of the sample. The sequencing sample was made of peripheral blood. These receptors all stem from an elderly woman with active or convalescent COVID-19.

This clone has only one observation. Additional DNA sequences in this sample encode the identical CDR3. The chain couples TRBV28 to TRBJ1-2; D is unresolved. V lost 5 bases, J lost 7 bases, and 11 bases lay in between. This CDR3 region has 12 residues. CDR1 is MDHEN and CDR2 is SYDVKM in the germline V gene. CDR3 DNA: TGTGCCAGCAGTCTCCTCGAGGGTGGCTACACCTTC. Protein product: CASSLLEGGYTF.

The chain couples TRBV6-1 to TRBJ2-5, with 12 nucleotides matching TRBD2. Germline values: CDR1 MNHNS, CDR2 SASEGT. The ends lost 1 base at V and 0 bases at J; junction bases unmatched: 3. The length of the CDR3 is 17 residues. In DNA form, the CDR3 reads TGTGCCAGCAGTGAAGGCCTAGCGGGGGGGTACCAAGAGACCCAGTACTTC. This encodes CASSEGLAGGYQETQYF.

This chain links TRBV28 with TRBJ1-1, with D perhaps matching TRBD1 (6 bases). This CDR3 has 14 amino acids. Between the trimmed V and J ends, which lost 2 bases and 10 bases, there was a span of 17 bases. Germline V lookup: CDR1 MDHEN, CDR2 SYDVKM. The CDR3 loop is CASSLRIQGRLAFF. Written as DNA, the CDR3 is TGTGCCAGCAGTTTAAGAATACAGGGTCGGTTAGCTTTCTTT.

The chain joins TRBV6-1 to TRBJ2-7, with D perhaps matching TRBD2 (5 bases). This CDR3 region has 12 residues. Germline CDR1 is MNHNS and CDR2 is SASEGT. Trimming removed 2 bases from V and 6 bases from J, with 8 bases in between. The CDR3 DNA reads as TGTGCCAGCAGTGAACCGGGATCCGAGCAGTACTTC. As protein: CASSEPGSEQYF.

The chain links TRBV20-1 to TRBJ1-5; 7 positions match TRBD1. CDR3 length: 15 amino acids. With V trimmed by 5 bases and J by 4 bases, 11 bases remained unmatched. The V gene's germline CDR1 is DFQATT and CDR2 SNEGSKA (reference sequence). CDR3: CSAGDSGTANQPQHF. CDR3 nucleotides: TGCAGTGCTGGTGATTCTGGGACAGCGAATCAGCCCCAGCATTTT.

The sample holds a few counts of this clone. The chain uses TRBV30 and TRBJ2-2, with 7 bases matching TRBD2. Trimming removed 7 bases from V and 3 bases from J; junction bases left unmatched: 5. This CDR3 has 13 amino acids. Germline V lookup: CDR1 GTSNPN, CDR2 SVGIG (reference sequence). CDR3 amino acids: CASQTSHTGELFF. Here the CDR3 DNA reads TGTGCCTCTCAGACTAGCCACACCGGGGAGCTGTTTTTT.

This rearrangement joins TRBV18 to TRBJ1-1; TRBD1 agrees at 7 bases. This CDR3 contains 12 residues. Germline CDR1 and CDR2: KGHSH and LQKENI. The V and J ends lost 2 bases and 8 bases, in that order; junction bases with no gene match: 2. CDR3 protein: CASSPNRGEAFF. The CDR3 DNA follows: TGTGCCAGCTCACCAAACAGGGGAGAAGCTTTCTTT.

This sequence joins TRBV28 and TRBJ2-7, with D tentatively TRBD1 (6 bases). Trimming stripped 3 bases from V and 3 bases from J, with 12 bases between. The CDR3 has 14 amino acids. Per germline, CDR1 MDHEN and CDR2 SYDVKM. This chain's CDR3 is CASSFPNRVYEQYF. The CDR3 coding sequence is TGTGCCAGCAGTTTCCCCAACAGGGTCTACGAGCAGTACTTC.

The CDR3 is CASRKDRAGEKLFF. CDR3 sequence (DNA): TGTGCCAGCAGGAAAGACAGGGCTGGTGAAAAACTGTTTTTT. The V gene is TRBV6-4, the J gene TRBJ1-4; 7 positions agree with TRBD1. CDR1 and CDR2 (germline): MRHNA, SNTAGT. The CDR3 extends over 14 amino acids. With 6 bases clipped from V and 7 bases from J, the junction kept 8 bases outside the gene matches.

This clone was recorded a few times. The chain links TRBV5-1 to TRBJ2-5; D is unresolved. V lost 1 base to trimming and J lost 1 base, with 8 bases between them. This CDR3 comprises 14 residues. The germline V gene has CDR1 SGHRS and CDR2 YFSETQ. CDR3 sequence reads: CASSLRLPQETQYF. The CDR3 bases are TGCGCCAGCAGCTTGCGACTTCCCCAAGAGACCCAGTACTTC.

The rearrangement links TRBV30 to TRBJ1-4; D is uncertain. The CDR3 covers 14 residues. V was pared by 1 base and J by 7 bases, with 13 bases between. The germline CDR1 and CDR2 sequences are GTSNPN and SVGIG (reference sequence). The CDR3 sequence: CAWSDGRLSEKLFF. The CDR3 DNA is TGTGCCTGGAGTGACGGTCGTTTGAGTGAAAAACTGTTTTTT.

The chain's CDR3 is CASSSPRTSGGGEQFF. The CDR3 DNA reads TGTGCCAGCAGCTCCCCAAGGACTAGCGGGGGGGGTGAGCAGTTCTTC. The chain carries TRBV7-9 and TRBJ2-1, with 15 bases matching TRBD2. The CDR3 contains 16 residues. The V segment lost 4 bases and the J segment 9 bases; nucleotides outside the gene matches: 7. Germline CDR1 is SEHNR and CDR2 is FQNEAQ (reference sequence).

V is TRBV5-6 and J is TRBJ1-1; D remains unclear. Germline V lookup: CDR1 SGHDT, CDR2 YYEEEE. The CDR3 extends over 13 amino acids. V was clipped by 5 bases and J by 1 base, with 9 bases between them. This chain's CDR3 is CASRPEGNTEAFF. The CDR3 DNA sequence: TGTGCCAGCAGACCAGAGGGGAACACTGAAGCTTTCTTT. Full variable domain (missing parts from reference TRBV5-6 and TRBJ1-1): DAGVTQSPTHLIKTRGQQVTLRCSPKSGHDTVSWYQQALGQGPQFIFQYYEEEERQRGNFPDRFSGHQFPNYSSELNVNALLLGDSALYLCASRPEGNTEAFFGQGTRLTVV.

This chain links TRBV7-9 with TRBJ2-7; D possibly corresponds to TRBD1 (6 bases). Looked up from germline, CDR1 is SEHNR and CDR2 is FQNEAQ (reference sequence). Trimming shortened V by 5 bases and J by 3 bases, and 11 bases separated the two germline ends. The CDR3 is 13 amino acids. The chain's CDR3 is CASSKGVLYEQYF. For the CDR3, the DNA is TGTGCCAGCAGCAAGGGGGTCCTCTACGAGCAGTACTTC.

This chain connects TRBV19 to TRBJ1-5; 7 bases are a match to TRBD1. The germline gives CDR1 LNHDA, CDR2 SQIVND (reference sequence). V trimming: 6 bases; J trimming: 4 bases; junction bases outside the gene matches: 15. The CDR3 loop spans 17 amino acids. CDR3 nucleotide sequence: TGTGCCAGTAGAGAGCTGGGGGGACAGTATAATAATCAGCCCCAGCATTTT. Protein product: CASRELGGQYNNQPQHF.

The chain joins TRBV2 to TRBJ2-7; 9 bases line up with TRBD1. The CDR3 is 15 amino acids. V lost 4 bases to trimming and J lost 9 bases; unmatched junction nucleotides: 13. The V gene's germline CDR1 is SNHLY and CDR2 FYNNEI. The CDR3 DNA reads TGTGCCAGCAGTGGCGGGACAGGGCCCCTTGGGTGGCAGTACTTC. The encoded protein is CASSGGTGPLGWQYF. Combining the CDR3 with reference TRBV2 and TRBJ2-7 gives the whole variable domain EPEVTQTPSHQVTQMGQEVILRCVPISNHLYFYWYRQILGQKVEFLVSFYNNEISEKSEIFDDQFSVERPDGSNFTLKIRSTKLEDSAMYFCASSGGTGPLGWQYFGPGTRLTVT.

The chain links TRBV10-3 to TRBJ1-4, with D uncertain. CDR1 and CDR2 (germline): ENHRY, SYGVKD. V was clipped by 5 bases and J by 7 bases, with 17 bases between them. CDR3 length equals 15 residues. Written as DNA, the CDR3 is TGTGCCATCAGTCGAAACAGTCGTCCTACTGAAAAACTGTTTTTT. It codes for CAISRNSRPTEKLFF.

V gene TRBV6-1 combines with J gene TRBJ1-5; D remains unclear. V gave up 2 bases and J gave up 0 bases, with 8 bases separating them. Germline-derived CDR1 and CDR2 are MNHNS and SASEGT. CDR3 size: 15 residues. The CDR3 region has the DNA TGTGCCAGCAGTGAAAGGCAGGATAGCAATCAGCCCCAGCATTTT. It is translated as CASSERQDSNQPQHF.

Turning to this clone: In the same sample, other DNA sequences code for this CDR3. The chain is built from TRBV28 and TRBJ1-5; 8 nucleotides agree with TRBD1. CDR3 length: 15 residues. Germline values: CDR1 MDHEN, CDR2 SYDVKM. The trim removed 4 bases at V and 4 bases at J, leaving 6 bases unmatched. CDR3 sequence reads: CASSSGQGNNQPQHF. The DNA of the CDR3 is TGTGCCAGCAGTTCAGGACAGGGTAATAATCAGCCCCAGCATTTT.

V gene TRBV6-6 combines with J gene TRBJ2-1; weak D call: TRBD2 (5 bases). The CDR3 runs to 13 residues. Looked up from germline, CDR1 is MNHNY and CDR2 is SVGAGI (reference sequence). CDR3 in DNA: TGTGCTGCAGCGGATAGCTCCTACAATGAGCAGTTCTTC. Protein: CAAADSSYNEQFF.

The genes are TRBV7-2 and TRBJ2-1, with unresolved D. The CDR3 extends over 14 amino acids. Trimming cost V 5 bases and J 8 bases, with 16 bases left between them. The germline V gene has CDR1 SGHTA and CDR2 FQGNSA. In DNA form, the CDR3 reads TGTGCCAGCAGCCGCATGGCCAGCAGCGATGAGCAGTTCTTC. This translates into CASSRMASSDEQFF.

V is TRBV6-5 and J is TRBJ2-1, with 11 nucleotides matching TRBD2. The CDR3 consists of 14 residues. The V segment lost 7 bases and the J segment 6 bases; nucleotides outside the gene matches: 5. Germline assignment: CDR1 MNHEY and CDR2 SVGAGI. In nucleotides, the CDR3 is TGTGCCAGCACCCCTAGCGGGGGGTTCAATGAGCAGTTCTTC. It yields the protein CASTPSGGFNEQFF.

This clone was recorded a few times. The V call is TRBV6-5, the J call TRBJ2-2; TRBD2 agrees at 7 bases. Germline values: CDR1 MNHEY, CDR2 SVGAGI. The CDR3 extends over 15 amino acids. V gave up 6 bases and J gave up 6 bases; unmatched junction bases: 10. CDR3 amino acids: CASRVHAGEAGELFF. The CDR3 DNA reads TGTGCCAGCAGGGTTCACGCGGGGGAGGCCGGGGAGCTGTTTTTT.

This clone was counted once. The V and J genes are TRBV5-5 and TRBJ1-2; perhaps TRBD1 as D (5 bases). V lost 4 bases and J lost 0, with 13 bases in between. Germline CDR1 and CDR2: SGHKS and YYEKEE (reference sequence). This CDR3 contains 15 residues. The CDR3 reads CASSPGGFANYGYTF. In DNA form, the CDR3 reads TGTGCCAGCAGCCCCGGGGGATTCGCTAACTATGGCTACACCTTC.

This chain joins TRBV2 and TRBJ2-1; a weak D match, TRBD2 (5 bases). CDR1 SNHLY and CDR2 FYNNEI come from the germline V gene. CDR3 size: 13 residues. The V and J ends lost 2 bases and 10 bases respectively, with 12 bases between them. The CDR3 reads CASSEWSSGEQFF. CDR3 nucleotide sequence: TGTGCCAGCAGTGAATGGAGTTCGGGGGAGCAGTTCTTC.

This chain joins TRBV28 and TRBJ2-5; 11 positions match TRBD2. J gave up 4 bases and V 5 bases, and 6 bases lay outside the gene matches. Germline V gene data show CDR1 as MDHEN and CDR2 as SYDVKM. CDR3 length: 15 amino acids. The CDR3 bases are TGTGCCAGCAGTCTTAGCGGGGGGGTAGGAGAGACCCAGTACTTC. Translating it yields CASSLSGGVGETQYF.

The chain carries TRBV30 and TRBJ2-5; 9 bases align to TRBD2. The CDR3 runs 21 residues. V lost 0 bases and J lost 3; bases outside the gene matches: 23. Germline V gene lookup returns CDR1 GTSNPN and CDR2 SVGIG (reference sequence). CDR3 nucleotide sequence: TGTGCCTGGAGTGTAATACTTCGACTTGGTAGCGGGAGAGATTGGGAAGAGACCCAGTACTTC. Protein sequence: CAWSVILRLGSGRDWEETQYF.

The CDR3 here is CASSSLAGVRDIQYF. Here the CDR3 DNA reads TGTGCCAGCAGTTCATTAGCGGGAGTAAGGGACATTCAGTACTTC. The J gene is TRBJ2-4, the V gene TRBV28; 9 bases align to TRBD2. The J segment lost 8 bases and the V segment lost 4 bases, leaving 9 bases of the junction unmatched. Germline CDR1 is MDHEN and CDR2 is SYDVKM. The CDR3 extends over 15 amino acids.

This chain links TRBV25-1 with TRBJ1-2; a possible D gene is TRBD1 (6 bases). Trimming stripped 6 bases from V and 2 bases from J, with 13 bases between. The CDR3 runs to 14 residues. Per germline, CDR1 MGHDK and CDR2 SYGVNS. The chain's CDR3 is CASRATGTNYGYTF. The DNA for the CDR3 is TGTGCCAGCAGAGCAACCGGGACAAACTATGGCTACACCTTC.

The rearrangement links TRBV18 to TRBJ2-7, with 9 bases lining up with TRBD2. This CDR3 is 14 amino acids long. Trimming removed 4 bases from V and 2 bases from J; junction bases left unmatched: 3. Per the germline V gene, CDR1 is KGHSH and CDR2 is LQKENI. DNA for the CDR3: TGTGCCAGCTCACTGACTAGCGGCACCTACGAGCAGTACTTC. Translating it yields CASSLTSGTYEQYF.